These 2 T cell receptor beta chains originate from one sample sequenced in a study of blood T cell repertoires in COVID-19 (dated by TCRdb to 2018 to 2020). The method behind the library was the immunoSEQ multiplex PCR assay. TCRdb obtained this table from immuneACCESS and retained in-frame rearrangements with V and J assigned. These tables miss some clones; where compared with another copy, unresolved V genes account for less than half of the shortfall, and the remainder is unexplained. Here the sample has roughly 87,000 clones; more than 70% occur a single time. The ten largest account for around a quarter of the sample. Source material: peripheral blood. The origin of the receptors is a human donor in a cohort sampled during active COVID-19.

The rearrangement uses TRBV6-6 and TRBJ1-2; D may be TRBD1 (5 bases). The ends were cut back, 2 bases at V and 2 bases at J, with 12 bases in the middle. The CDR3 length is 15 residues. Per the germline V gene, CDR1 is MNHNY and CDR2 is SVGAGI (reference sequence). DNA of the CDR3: TGTGCCAGCAGTTACGGGGCCGTGGCCAACTATGGCTACACCTTC. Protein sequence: CASSYGAVANYGYTF.

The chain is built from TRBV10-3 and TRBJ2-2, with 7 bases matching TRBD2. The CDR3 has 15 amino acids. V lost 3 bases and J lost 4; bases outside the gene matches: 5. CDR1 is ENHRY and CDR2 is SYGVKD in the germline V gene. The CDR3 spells CAISDGTTGTGELFF. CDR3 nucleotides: TGTGCCATCAGTGACGGGACTACGGGCACCGGGGAGCTGTTTTTT.